A single sample is the source of the 19 T cell receptor beta chains below, sequenced in a study of kidney transplant recipient with SARS-CoV-2 infection. TCRdb called the reads again in MiXCR, with one record for every CDR3 protein. The table has about 250,000 distinct CDR3 sequences, about 28% seen once. Sequences were derived from a blood sample, sampled at baseline and around day 120 from a kidney transplant recipient. All receptors come from a male patient aged 25 to 39 who had COVID-19 and was a kidney transplant recipient. Some T cells may be transferred from the graft donor.

In its sample, this clonotype was seen many times. The chain recombines TRBV18 with TRBJ1-6; D is possibly TRBD1 (5 bases). Germline CDR1 and CDR2: KGHSH and LQKENI. Between the trimmed V and J ends, which lost 2 bases and 8 bases, there was a span of 10 bases. The CDR3 sequence is 14 residues long. CDR3 amino acids: CASSPSGTDSPLHF. The CDR3 nucleotides read TGTGCCAGCTCACCATCAGGGACGGATTCACCCCTCCACTTT.

As to this clonotype: A much larger clone lies one base from this, so it may be a read error. CDR3 in amino acids: CASSISAGAVGQYF. CDR3 DNA: TGCGCCAGCAGTATCTCGGCTGGAGCTGTGGGGCAGTACTTC. The V call is TRBV10-1, the J call TRBJ2-4, with unresolved D. The V end was cut by 5 bases, the J end by 13 bases, with 21 bases between. Germline V CDR1 and CDR2: WNHNN, SYGVQD (reference sequence). The CDR3 spans 14 residues.

About this clonotype itself: A read error is possible here, since a much larger clone lies one base away. The chain uses TRBV7-8 and TRBJ1-1, with TRBD1 as a possible D gene (5 bases). Germline CDR1 SGHVS, CDR2 FQNEAQ. Trimming stripped 1 base from V and 6 bases from J, with 9 bases between. The CDR3 contains 13 residues. The CDR3 nucleotides read TGTGCCAGCAGCTTAGTACGGGACGCTGAAGCTTTCTTT. It encodes CASSLVRDAEAFF.

Regarding this clonotype: This may be a read error, as it is one base from a much larger clone. Since the CDR3 does not end with the conserved phenylalanine or tryptophan, this likely comes from a read error. This chain links TRBV19 with TRBJ2-2; D is unclear. The CDR3 runs to 13 residues. From germline, CDR1 is LNHDA and CDR2 SQIVND (reference sequence). With 7 bases removed from V and 4 bases from J, the gap between germline ends came to 10 bases. The CDR3: CASNPAITGELFL. DNA of the CDR3: TGTGCCAGTAACCCAGCGATCACCGGGGAGCTGTTTCTT.

This clonotype was observed at least ten times. The chain couples TRBV24-1 to TRBJ1-2; D is unresolved. Trimming took 6 bases from V and 4 from J, leaving 23 bases between them. The V gene's germline CDR1 is KGHDR and CDR2 SFDVKD. The CDR3 sequence is 17 residues long. CDR3 nucleotides: TGTGCCACCAGTATGTTAAGTAGTACCAGAAAGACCTATGGCTACACCTTC. Residues: CATSMLSSTRKTYGYTF.

This clonotype was seen repeatedly, ten times or more. The chain has TRBV5-1 and TRBJ2-1; maybe TRBD2 (7 bases). Germline V gene data show CDR1 as SGHRS and CDR2 as YFSETQ. Deletions cut 5 bases from V and 7 bases from J, with 16 bases between. The CDR3 runs to 14 residues. In DNA, the CDR3 is TGCGCCAGCAGGGACTTGGGGGGGCGGAATGAGCAGTTCTTC. Protein sequence: CASRDLGGRNEQFF.

This clonotype appeared a few times. The CDR3 reads CASSSFLGLGSGGELFF. CDR3 DNA sequence: TGTGCCAGCAGTTCATTTCTCGGTTTGGGGAGTGGCGGGGAGCTGTTTTTT. V and J are TRBV28 and TRBJ2-2; possibly TRBD2 for D (5 bases). The V gene lost 4 bases and the J gene lost 7 bases, with 22 bases spanning the gap. Germline CDR1 and CDR2: MDHEN and SYDVKM. The CDR3 totals 17 residues.

This clonotype was seen at least ten times. The CDR3 protein is CASSHTRTPYTDTQYF. CDR3 nucleotide sequence: TGTGCCAGCAGTCACACTCGGACACCCTACACAGATACGCAGTATTTT. J is TRBJ2-3 and V is TRBV2; D is possibly TRBD1 (5 bases). CDR3 size: 16 residues. V dropped 5 bases and J dropped 2 bases, with 17 bases sitting between them. Germline V gene data show CDR1 as SNHLY and CDR2 as FYNNEI.

About this clonotype itself: The conserved closing phenylalanine or tryptophan is absent in this CDR3, likely reflecting a read error. The rearrangement links TRBV5-4 to TRBJ2-1; the D gene is possibly TRBD2 (6 bases). The CDR3 consists of 13 residues. V was trimmed by 5 bases and J by 6 bases, leaving 12 bases between them. CDR1 is SGHNT and CDR2 is YYREEE in the germline V gene (reference sequence). The CDR3 DNA follows: TGTGCCAGCAGAAGGGACTTAATCAATGAGCAGTTCCTC. Its translation is CASRRDLINEQFL.

This clonotype has a single count. This may be a read error, as it is one base from a much larger clone. This chain uses TRBV28 with TRBJ2-2; possibly TRBD1 or TRBD2 for D (5 bases each). The CDR3 covers 12 residues. The germline gives CDR1 MDHEN, CDR2 SYDVKM. CDR3 in DNA: TGTGCCAGCAGTAGGGGCACCGGGGAGCCGTTTTTT. Amino acids: CASSRGTGEPFF.

In its sample, this clonotype was seen many times. The chain joins TRBV7-8 to TRBJ1-2, with D possibly TRBD1 on 6 matching bases. From germline, CDR1 is SGHVS and CDR2 FQNEAQ. The CDR3 spans 17 residues. V was cut by 5 bases and J by 3 bases, with 22 bases left in between. Here the CDR3 reads CASSPKPVGGTYYGYTF. The CDR3 DNA sequence: TGTGCCAGCAGCCCAAAGCCGGTTGGGGGCACTTACTATGGCTACACCTTC.

For this clonotype: This may arise from a read error, as a much more abundant clone is one base away. The chain links TRBV10-1 to TRBJ1-2; D call uncertain. The CDR3 consists of 17 residues. Per the germline V gene, CDR1 is WNHNN and CDR2 is SYGVQD (reference sequence). The CDR3 sequence: CASSLTARSRKTYGHTF. In DNA form, the CDR3 reads TGCGCCAGCAGTCTCACAGCAAGATCGCGAAAGACCTATGGCCACACCTTC.

The sample holds many counts of this clonotype. This chain uses TRBV6-5 with TRBJ2-1, with 11 bases aligning to TRBD2. The CDR3 consists of 21 residues. The germline gives CDR1 MNHEY, CDR2 SVGAGI. V was clipped by 2 bases and J by 5 bases; unmatched bases: 20. In DNA form, the CDR3 reads TGTGCCAGCAGTTACCGAAATATGATGTCCTTAGCGGGAGGGGACCACAATGAGCAGTTCTTC. Translated: CASSYRNMMSLAGGDHNEQFF.

This clonotype was seen ten or more times. The rearrangement links TRBV7-2 to TRBJ1-1; unclear D gene. This CDR3 is 10 amino acids long. CDR1 and CDR2 from the germline V gene are SGHTA and FQGNSA. Trimming cost V 8 bases and J 8 bases, with 9 bases left between them. The CDR3 loop reads CASGGQEAFF. The DNA of the CDR3 is TGTGCCAGCGGAGGGCAGGAAGCTTTCTTT.

Note on this clonotype: A read error may explain this, as a much larger clone is one base away. The genes are TRBV5-1 and TRBJ1-6; D is perhaps TRBD1 (5 bases). The CDR3 has 14 residues. V was trimmed by 4 bases and J by 9 bases, leaving 14 bases between them. Germline assignment: CDR1 SGHRS and CDR2 YFSETQ. The CDR3 spells CASSADSSGSPLHF. The CDR3 nucleotides are TGCGCCAGCAGCGCCGACAGTAGCGGTTCACCCCTCCACTTT.

At least ten counts were recorded for this clonotype. The genes are TRBV20-1 and TRBJ2-1, with 11 bases fitting TRBD2. V shed 3 bases and J 8 bases; nucleotides not matched to a gene: 12. CDR1 is DFQATT, CDR2 SNEGSKA, per germline (reference sequence). CDR3 length equals 16 residues. The CDR3 is CSASPAGLAGKDEQFF. The CDR3, as DNA: TGCAGTGCTAGTCCGGCAGGACTAGCGGGCAAGGATGAGCAGTTCTTC.

This clonotype was found many times. V and J are TRBV6-8 and TRBJ1-2; D remains unclear. The CDR3 is made up of 17 amino acids. Germline CDR1 is MNHGY and CDR2 is SAAAGT. The V end was cut by 4 bases, the J end by 4 bases, with 22 bases between. The CDR3 DNA reads TGTGCCAGCAGTTCTAGTGTACGCTCTAGAAAGACCTATGGCTACACCTTC. It is translated as CASSSSVRSRKTYGYTF.

This clonotype was recorded at least ten times. The chain links TRBV20-1 to TRBJ2-5; D perhaps matches TRBD2 (5 bases). V dropped 6 bases and J dropped 7 bases, with 18 bases sitting between them. CDR1 and CDR2 (germline): DFQATT, SNEGSKA (reference sequence). The CDR3 has 13 amino acids. CDR3 in amino acids: CSANIAGRGTQYF. In DNA, the CDR3 is TGCAGTGCCAATATTGCTGGGAGAGGGACCCAGTACTTC.

There are a few counts of this clonotype. The chain joins TRBV20-1 to TRBJ1-2, with D unclear. There are 16 residues in the CDR3. Germline V gene lookup returns CDR1 DFQATT and CDR2 SNEGSKA (reference sequence). V dropped 5 bases and J dropped 4 bases, with 23 bases sitting between them. DNA of the CDR3: TGCAGTGCTGCCCCAGAGCTGTTTCGAAAGACCTATGGCTACACCTTC. Protein: CSAAPELFRKTYGYTF.